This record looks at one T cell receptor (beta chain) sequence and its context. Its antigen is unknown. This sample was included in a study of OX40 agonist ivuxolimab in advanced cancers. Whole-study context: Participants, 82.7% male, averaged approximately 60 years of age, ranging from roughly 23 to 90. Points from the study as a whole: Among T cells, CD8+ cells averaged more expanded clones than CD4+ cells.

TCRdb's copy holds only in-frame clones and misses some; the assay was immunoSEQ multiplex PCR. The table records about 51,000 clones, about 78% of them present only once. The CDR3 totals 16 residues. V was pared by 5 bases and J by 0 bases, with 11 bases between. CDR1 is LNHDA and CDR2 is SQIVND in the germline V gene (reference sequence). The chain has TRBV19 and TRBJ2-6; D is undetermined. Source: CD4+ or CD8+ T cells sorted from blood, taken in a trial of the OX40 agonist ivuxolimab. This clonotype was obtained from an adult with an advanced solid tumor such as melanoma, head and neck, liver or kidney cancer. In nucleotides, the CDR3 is TGTGCCAGTAGTCTAGGACGTCACTCTGGGGCCAACGTCCTGACTTTC. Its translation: CASSLGRHSGANVLTF.